This is a list of T cell receptor beta chains from one sample in a study of blood T cell repertoires in COVID-19. TCRdb's table, derived via immunoSEQ multiplex PCR, lists solely in-frame clones and lacks some. This table holds some 80,000 clones, roughly 76% found once. The sequencing input was peripheral blood. The receptors were sampled from an elderly woman with active or convalescent COVID-19. CDR3s include the opening cysteine and the closing phenylalanine or tryptophan. The D gene is left open where the match is weak. A row's size may be missing; if present it is once, few, many or a size class.

clone_size | j_call | v_call | d_call | cdr3_nt | cdr3_aa
few | TRBJ1-4 | TRBV18 | NA | TGTGCCAGCTCACCTACGGGACACCGTGGGCCAACTAATGAAAAACTGTTTTTT | CASSPTGHRGPTNEKLFF
once | TRBJ1-5 | TRBV6-6 | NA | TGTGCCAGCAGGGGAGACACGGGACTATCTGGGCCCCAGCATTTT | CASRGDTGLSGPQHF
NA | TRBJ2-7 | TRBV19 | TRBD1 | TGTGCCAGTAGTAGAAAACAGGGGAGCTACGAGCAGTACTTC | CASSRKQGSYEQYF
NA | TRBJ1-2 | TRBV7-9 | TRBD1 | TGTGCCAGCAGCTCCTGGACAGGGGCGAACTATGGCTACACCTTC | CASSSWTGANYGYTF
NA | TRBJ1-5 | TRBV5-4 | NA | TGTGCCAGCAGCTTGGGGACAGAACCATATCAGCCCCAGCATTTT | CASSLGTEPYQPQHF
NA | TRBJ1-5 | TRBV15 | NA | TGTGCCACCAGCAGAGGGGGCATCAATCAGCCCCAGCATTTT | CATSRGGINQPQHF
NA | TRBJ2-7 | TRBV6-1 | TRBD1 | TGTGCCAGCAGTGAGGCAGGGGGAGCCTACGAGCAGTACTTC | CASSEAGGAYEQYF
once | TRBJ1-3 | TRBV7-2 | NA | TGTGCCAGCAGACGAGGGCCCTCTGGAAACACCATATATTTT | CASRRGPSGNTIYF
NA | TRBJ2-7 | TRBV23-1 | NA | TGCGCCAGCAGTCAATTTTGGGAGTGGGGCAGGGGCATGATCTCCACCTACGAGCAGTACTTC | CASSQFWEWGRGMISTYEQYF
once | TRBJ2-1 | TRBV13 | TRBD2 | TGTGCCAGCAGCTCTTCGGGACTACCGTACAATGAGCAGTTCTTC | CASSSSGLPYNEQFF
NA | TRBJ2-2 | TRBV5-4 | NA | TGTGCCAGCAGCTTAAAACAGGAGAACACCGGGGAGCTGTTTTTT | CASSLKQENTGELFF
NA | TRBJ2-6 | TRBV10-1 | TRBD1 | TGCGCCAGCAGTCACGGGACAGGGAGTACTTCTGGGGCCAACGTCCTGACTTTC | CASSHGTGSTSGANVLTF
NA | TRBJ1-1 | TRBV28 | NA | TGTGCCAGCAGACAAACCGACAAGCCTGAAGCTTTCTTT | CASRQTDKPEAFF
NA | TRBJ2-7 | TRBV7-8 | NA | TGTGCCAGCAGCTTAAATCCGGGCTCCTACGAGCAGTACTTC | CASSLNPGSYEQYF
NA | TRBJ2-5 | TRBV7-2 | NA | TGTGCCAGCAGCTACGGAGGAGCCCAGTACTTC | CASSYGGAQYF
NA | TRBJ1-1 | TRBV5-1 | TRBD1 | TGCGCCAGCAGCTCGGGACAGGGGGCGGACACTGAAGCTTTCTTT | CASSSGQGADTEAFF
many | TRBJ1-4 | TRBV15 | TRBD1 | TGTGCCACCAGCAGAGTACAGGGGTATGAAAAACTGTTTTTT | CATSRVQGYEKLFF
few | TRBJ1-1 | TRBV5-6 | NA | TGTGCCAGCAGCTTGGGAGGGATGAACACTGAAGCTTTCTTT | CASSLGGMNTEAFF
NA | TRBJ1-4 | TRBV7-9 | TRBD1 | TGTGCCAGCAGCACCCACAGGGGAATCGATGAAAAACTGTTTTTT | CASSTHRGIDEKLFF
once | TRBJ1-1 | TRBV14 | NA | TGTGCCAGCAGCCAAAAGGCCGGGACACTGAACACTGAAGCTTTCTTT | CASSQKAGTLNTEAFF
NA | TRBJ2-4 | TRBV28 | NA | TGTGCCAGCAGTTTAGGAGGTGTTGGGGGCAGAAACATTCAGTACTTC | CASSLGGVGGRNIQYF
NA | TRBJ2-3 | TRBV9 | TRBD2 | TGTGCCAGCAGGCGGGGGGGCGGAGATACGCAGTATTTT | CASRRGGGDTQYF
NA | TRBJ1-2 | TRBV29-1 | NA | TGCAGCGGCCGCGTCGGGGGGAACTATGGCTACACCTTC | CSGRVGGNYGYTF
NA | TRBJ1-1 | TRBV29-1 | NA | TGCAGCGCTAGACAGACGAACACTGAAGCTTTCTTT | CSARQTNTEAFF